This paragraph covers one T cell receptor beta chain sequence. The antigen remains undetermined. The sample belongs to a study of Graves' ophthalmopathy and Graves' hyperthyroidism. CDR3 size: 15 residues. Germline CDR1 reads SGHTA; CDR2 reads FQGNSA. Trimming took 1 base from V and 5 from J; bases not matched to a gene: 6. Findings of the study overall: With 70.59% sensitivity and 72.22% specificity, the model predicted ophthalmopathy progression. Ophthalmopathy and stable hyperthyroidism were discriminated by a 13-signature model, with approximately 88% sensitivity and 81.08% specificity.

CDR3 regions of TCR beta were amplified from RNA transcripts. An opening RT-PCR round employed HTBI primers and preceded a second-round multiplex PCR. TCRdb reprocessed the multiplex PCR reads with MiXCR, giving one entry per CDR3 protein. The table lists more than 150,000 distinct CDR3 sequences, approximately 38% of them singletons. The rearrangement links TRBV7-2 to TRBJ2-5; 8 bases line up with TRBD2. The sample consisted of peripheral blood. The origin of this receptor is a woman aged 40 to 49 with Graves' ophthalmopathy. The CDR3 sequence: CASSLDGRASETQYF. The CDR3 DNA sequence: TGTGCCAGCAGCTTAGACGGGAGGGCCTCTGAGACCCAGTACTTC.